The clone carrying this TCR beta chain was picked up many times. What it binds is unknown. These data originate in a study of T cells after yellow fever vaccination. About the study: In the case of low-cell-number fractions, SMART-Seq v4 Ultra Low Input was used for preparation. Study-wide results and limits: CD4 and CD8 compartments shared a small share of clonotypes, likely from convergent recombination.

5'RACE template switching produced TCR cDNA carrying a universal primer site and UMIs. TCRdb passed the 5' RACE reads through MiXCR, listing each CDR3 protein once. The table has over 70,000 distinct CDR3 sequences, 7.5% to 9% seen once. V was trimmed by 1 base and J by 0 bases, leaving 15 bases between them. Germline V gene lookup returns CDR1 SGDLS and CDR2 YYNGEE. The CDR3 contains 17 residues. The gene calls are TRBV9 and TRBJ2-3; D unresolved. The source was CD8+ T cells sorted from PBMCs, collected on the day of the yellow fever booster vaccination. This clonotype was obtained from a man aged 30 to 45 who received the YFV17D yellow fever vaccine. CDR3 loop: CASSVNRFEESTDTQYF. The CDR3 DNA sequence: TGTGCCAGCAGCGTAAATCGCTTTGAGGAAAGCACAGATACGCAGTATTTT.